Here is one T cell receptor beta chain with its context. The data were taken from a study of technical replicates of blood from a handful of donors. Profiled with immunoSEQ multiplex PCR; TCRdb holds only in-frame clones, not every one. Of 50,000 to 60,000 clones in the sample, approximately 95% were seen once. Germline V gene data show CDR1 as SGDLS and CDR2 as YYNGEE. V lost 0 bases and J lost 1, with 4 bases in between. There are 13 residues in the CDR3. The sample taken for sequencing was PBMCs. The sequence was obtained from a human donor in good health. Some clones in this sample may be carry-over from other donors' samples. The chain links TRBV9 to TRBJ1-1; D call uncertain. CDR3 DNA: TGTGCCAGCAGCGTAGCCGGGAACACTGAAGCTTTCTTT. Protein: CASSVAGNTEAFF.